Shown below are 29 T cell receptor beta chains from a single sample sequenced in a study of tumor-infiltrating lymphocytes in primary liver carcinoma. Germline DNA was also extracted, and blood RNA was taken from unsorted whole blood. Total RNA amounting to 500 ng was the source from which TCR beta cDNA was made with a constant-region primer. Libraries for TCR beta were built through three nested multiplex PCR rounds, which together made up a slightly modified ARM-PCR procedure. TRBV1-TRBV30 forward and Cbeta reverse primers drove the first two roughly 11-cycle rounds. TCRdb re-derived calls from the multiplex PCR reads in MiXCR, one entry per CDR3 protein. The table lists about 310,000 distinct CDR3 sequences, approximately 54% of them singletons. Sequencing was performed on peripheral blood. These receptors were taken from a woman aged 25 to 39 with primary liver carcinoma and hepatitis B virus infection.

The V call is TRBV28, the J call TRBJ2-2; 7 nucleotides match TRBD1. V lost 8 bases to trimming and J lost 7 bases; unmatched junction nucleotides: 7. The CDR3 contains 13 residues. Germline V gene data show CDR1 as MDHEN and CDR2 as SYDVKM. CDR3 sequence: CASEVSGGGELFF. CDR3 nucleotides: TGTGCCAGCGAGGTCTCAGGGGGCGGGGAGCTGTTTTTT.

This clonotype was counted a few times. V gene TRBV6-1 combines with J gene TRBJ2-7; 9 nucleotides agree with TRBD1. V lost 7 bases, J lost 3 bases, and 13 bases stayed unmatched. The CDR3 runs to 16 residues. CDR1 and CDR2 (germline): MNHNS, SASEGT. The CDR3 region is CASMRRWGTGRYEQYF. CDR3 coding DNA: TGTGCCAGCATGAGGAGGTGGGGGACAGGGCGCTACGAGCAGTACTTC.

V gene TRBV28 combines with J gene TRBJ2-2, with TRBD1 identical over 11 bases. Trimming took 5 bases from V and 6 from J; bases not matched to a gene: 5. The CDR3 has 15 amino acids. Per the germline V gene, CDR1 is MDHEN and CDR2 is SYDVKM. CDR3 residues: CASSPPDRGPGELFF. The CDR3 DNA reads as TGTGCCAGCAGTCCCCCGGACAGGGGGCCCGGGGAGCTGTTTTTT. Full variable domain (rest looked up from reference TRBV28 and TRBJ2-2): DVKVTQSSRYLVKRTGEKVFLECVQDMDHENMFWYRQDPGLGLRLIYFSYDVKMKEKGDIPEGYSVSREKKERFSLILESASTNQTSMYLCASSPPDRGPGELFFGEGSRLTVL.

This sequence joins TRBV5-6 and TRBJ2-1; TRBD2 aligns across 12 bases. In germline, CDR1 is SGHDT, CDR2 YYEEEE. V shed 4 bases, J shed 6 bases, and the junction held 5 bases outside the gene matches. This CDR3 contains 15 residues. CDR3: CASSPSGRAINEQFF. CDR3 DNA sequence: TGTGCCAGCAGCCCTAGCGGGAGGGCCATCAATGAGCAGTTCTTC. The whole variable domain, filled in from reference TRBV5-6 and TRBJ2-1, reads DAGVTQSPTHLIKTRGQQVTLRCSPKSGHDTVSWYQQALGQGPQFIFQYYEEEERQRGNFPDRFSGHQFPNYSSELNVNALLLGDSALYLCASSPSGRAINEQFFGPGTRLTVL.

About this clonotype itself: Given a much more abundant clone one base away, this may be a read error. The chain recombines TRBV12-3 or TRBV12-4 with TRBJ1-1; 8 bases are shared with TRBD1. The CDR3 length is 13 residues. This chain's CDR3 is CPSTGTGSTEAFF. CDR3 bases: TGTCCCAGCACGGGGACAGGCTCGACTGAAGCTTTCTTT.

In regard to this clonotype: The germline gene is not matched at one end of the junction; a read error may be the cause. J is TRBJ1-1 and V is TRBV11-2; D ambiguous. The CDR3 is made up of 16 amino acids. Germline CDR1 reads SGHAT; CDR2 reads FQNNGV. CDR3 residues: CASSLYSFGLETEGFF. The CDR3 DNA is TGTGCCAGTAGCTTATATAGTTTTGGGTTGGAGACTGAAGGTTTCTTT.

This clonotype was recorded once. A single base separates this from a much larger clone, so it may be a read error. The CDR3 is CVSSRSGVVADTQYF. The CDR3, as DNA: TGTGTCAGCAGCCGCTCCGGGGTGGTGGCAGATACGCAGTATTTT. The chain links TRBV4-2 to TRBJ2-3; D possibly corresponds to TRBD2 (5 bases). This CDR3 has 15 amino acids. From germline, CDR1 is LGHNA and CDR2 YNFKEQ.

The V gene is TRBV6-1, the J gene TRBJ1-5; 7 bases map to TRBD1. This CDR3 has 13 amino acids. Germline loops: CDR1 MNHNS, CDR2 SASEGT. V dropped 6 bases and J dropped 5; count of bases not matched to a gene: 4. The CDR3, as DNA: TGTGCCAGCAGCGGACAGGACTATCAGCCCCAGCATTTT. Translated, it gives CASSGQDYQPQHF.

On this clonotype: Relative to the germline gene, one junction end is altered; a read error may explain this. The rearrangement joins TRBV11-2 to TRBJ2-1; tentatively, D is TRBD2 (5 bases). The germline V gene encodes CDR1 SGHAT and CDR2 FQNNGV. CDR3 length: 14 residues. The CDR3 loop is CASSLLGTGNEQSF. In DNA form, the CDR3 reads TGTGCCAGCAGCTTATTAGGCACCGGGAATGAGCAGTCCTTC.

This clonotype has ten or more counts. V is TRBV29-1 and J is TRBJ2-1; tentatively, D is TRBD2 (7 bases). The CDR3 consists of 13 residues. From germline, CDR1 is SQVTM and CDR2 ANQGSEA. Trimming took off 7 bases at V and 1 base at J, with 11 bases between the two ends. CDR3 amino acids: CSAEGGSYNEQFF. In DNA, the CDR3 is TGCAGCGCCGAGGGGGGGTCCTACAATGAGCAGTTCTTC.

Of note for this clonotype: A clone one base away is much larger, so this may be a read error. The chain couples TRBV12-3 or TRBV12-4 to TRBJ2-7; 8 nucleotides align to TRBD2. CDR3 length: 15 amino acids. V was clipped by 5 bases and J by 2 bases; unmatched bases: 8. The CDR3 sequence: CASSISGGGAYEQYF. The CDR3 bases are TGTGCCAGCAGTATCTCCGGGGGGGGGGCCTACGAGCAGTACTTC.

The chain couples TRBV6-5 to TRBJ2-1, with D hard to call. The CDR3 spans 15 residues. Trimming took 5 bases from V and 4 from J, leaving 15 bases between them. Germline V lookup: CDR1 MNHEY, CDR2 SVGAGI. The CDR3 bases are TGTGCCAGCAGTAGAACCGGGCCGAAATACAATGAGCAGTTCTTC. Its translation is CASSRTGPKYNEQFF.

This clonotype was seen ten or more times. J is TRBJ2-1 and V is TRBV4-1; 11 bases are a match to TRBD1. Germline CDR1 reads MGHRA; CDR2 reads YSYEKL. The V gene end was trimmed by 0 bases and the J gene end by 7 bases; junction bases not matched to a gene: 5. CDR3 length: 16 amino acids. CDR3 loop: CASSQDPGQGENEQFF. Here the CDR3 DNA reads TGCGCCAGCAGCCAAGATCCGGGACAGGGGGAGAATGAGCAGTTCTTC.

As concerns this clonotype: This clone may be a read error of a much larger clone one base away. The chain joins TRBV12-3 or TRBV12-4 to TRBJ2-7; no reliable D call. The CDR3 totals 14 residues. The chain's CDR3 is CTSSEMADSYEQYF. The DNA for the CDR3 is TGTACCAGCAGTGAAATGGCTGACTCCTACGAGCAGTACTTC.

With regard to this clonotype: Its ends do not fully match the called genes, so a read error is possible. The chain joins TRBV11-2 to TRBJ1-2; no firm D call. Germline CDR1 is SGHAT and CDR2 is FQNNGV. The length of the CDR3 is 12 residues. CDR3 amino acids: CASSLTGYGHTF. The CDR3 DNA is TGTGCCAGCAGCTTAACGGGCTATGGCCACACTTTC.

This clonotype came up many times. The chain employs TRBV30 and TRBJ1-5; D may be TRBD1 (6 bases). From germline, CDR1 is GTSNPN and CDR2 SVGIG (reference sequence). The CDR3 is 15 amino acids. The V and J ends lost 0 bases and 4 bases respectively, with 13 bases between them. This chain's CDR3 is CAWSVKGGGNQPQHF. As DNA, the CDR3 is TGTGCCTGGAGTGTAAAGGGAGGGGGAAATCAGCCCCAGCATTTT.

There are a few counts of this clonotype. J is TRBJ2-3 and V is TRBV12-3 or TRBV12-4; D remains unclear. The J call is uncertain, as TRBJ1-5 better fits the DNA end. The CDR3 runs 12 residues. The CDR3 reads CASSTSPDTQHF. The CDR3 DNA reads TGTGCCAGCAGTACAAGCCCTGATACGCAGCATTTT.

About this clonotype itself: One junction end disagrees with the germline gene, perhaps due to a read error. This chain links TRBV5-6 with TRBJ2-4, with D hard to call. Per the germline V gene, CDR1 is SGHDT and CDR2 is YYEEEE. CDR3 length: 14 residues. The CDR3 sequence is CANSFLGKSDIQYF. As DNA, the CDR3 is TGTGCCAACAGCTTCCTAGGGAAATCTGACATTCAGTACTTC. The variable domain in full, with the rest retrieved from reference TRBV5-6 and TRBJ2-4, is DAGVTQSPTHLIKTRGQQVTLRCSPKSGHDTVSWYQQALGQGPQFIFQYYEEEERQRGNFPDRFSGHQFPNYSSELNVNALLLGDSALYLCANSFLGKSDIQYFGAGTRLSVL.

A word on this clonotype: This clone may be a read error of a much larger clone one base away. This rearrangement joins TRBV6-5 to TRBJ1-1, with 7 nucleotides matching TRBD1. The CDR3 is made up of 14 amino acids. The germline V gene encodes CDR1 MNHEY and CDR2 SVGAGI. The CDR3 DNA follows: TGTGCCAGAAGTTACCGGACAGGCTTGAATGGAGCTTTCTTT. This codes for CARSYRTGLNGAFF.

As regards this clonotype: A junction end diverges from the germline sequence, so it may reflect a read error. The chain is built from TRBV6-5 and TRBJ2-1, with D possibly matching TRBD1 (6 bases). The CDR3 spans 13 residues. Germline V gives CDR1 MNHEY, CDR2 SVGAGI. CDR3 loop: CASIGLGDNEQFF. For the CDR3, the DNA is TGTGCCAGCATAGGGCTGGGGGACAATGAGCAGTTTTTC.

The rearrangement joins TRBV20-1 to TRBJ2-3; 9 positions agree with TRBD2. V lost 5 bases and J lost 6; bases outside the gene matches: 15. This CDR3 region has 16 residues. CDR1 and CDR2 (germline): DFQATT, SNEGSKA (reference sequence). The chain's CDR3 is CSADRSSGSGGDTQYF. The CDR3 DNA sequence: TGCAGTGCTGACCGGAGTAGCGGGAGCGGGGGCGATACGCAGTATTTT.

The rearrangement links TRBV2 to TRBJ1-2; D is ambiguous. The CDR3 has 14 residues. CDR1 and CDR2 (germline): SNHLY, FYNNEI. With 7 bases removed from V and 1 base from J, the gap between germline ends came to 13 bases. CDR3 amino acids: CASIGQTINYGYTF. The CDR3 DNA follows: TGTGCCAGCATTGGGCAGACGATTAACTATGGCTACACCTTC.

This clonotype was seen ten or more times. The chain carries TRBV4-1 and TRBJ2-7; 9 bases are a match to TRBD1. The CDR3 extends over 16 amino acids. With V trimmed by 1 base and J by 3 bases, 7 bases remained unmatched. Per germline, CDR1 MGHRA and CDR2 YSYEKL. DNA for the CDR3: TGCGCCAGCAGCCAAGCCCCGGGACAGGGTTACTACGAGCAGTACTTC. Its translation: CASSQAPGQGYYEQYF.

About this clonotype itself: It may be a read error: a sequence one base away is much more abundant. This CDR3 reads CSSPTGGEQFF. In DNA, the CDR3 is TGCAGCTCCCCGACTGGAGGTGAGCAGTTCTTC. The chain uses TRBV29-1 and TRBJ2-1, with a weak D call TRBD2 (5 bases). Germline CDR1 reads SQVTM; CDR2 reads ANQGSEA. V lost 8 bases, J lost 9 bases, and 14 bases lay in between. There are 11 residues in the CDR3.

The CDR3 coding sequence is TGTGCCAGCACCCTTGGAGTAGCGGACAAAACGGGCACCGGGGAGCTGTTTTTT. This translates into CASTLGVADKTGTGELFF. The chain couples TRBV7-8 to TRBJ2-2; a weak D match, TRBD2 (6 bases). Germline lookup yields CDR1 SGHVS and CDR2 FQNEAQ. The CDR3 length is 18 residues. Trimming left V 7 bases short and J 4 bases short, with 25 bases between.

The sample holds a few counts of this clonotype. CDR3 DNA: TGCGCCAGCAGCCAAGTAGGTCCACCCGATACGCAGTATTTT. Encoded protein: CASSQVGPPDTQYF. The J gene is TRBJ2-3, the V gene TRBV4-1; D unclear. V was clipped by 1 base and J by 6 bases, with 11 bases between them. There are 14 residues in the CDR3. CDR1 is MGHRA, CDR2 YSYEKL, per germline.

The table lists this clonotype with many counts. V usage is TRBV6-5 and J usage is TRBJ2-1, with 9 bases matching TRBD2. V lost 5 bases, J lost 5 bases, and 7 bases stayed unmatched. Germline V gene lookup returns CDR1 MNHEY and CDR2 SVGAGI. The CDR3 totals 15 residues. This chain's CDR3 is CASSVGTSPNNEQFF. Here the CDR3 DNA reads TGTGCCAGCAGTGTCGGGACTAGCCCGAACAATGAGCAGTTCTTC.

This clonotype was detected only once. No DNA is shown, since the ends of the CDR3 on it are uncertain; the CDR3 is the one TCRdb lists. The V and J genes are TRBV11-1 and TRBJ2-1; the table's D call, TRBD2, has no DNA check behind it. Termini included, the CDR3 measures 16 amino acids. The germline gives CDR1 SGHAT, CDR2 FQDESV (reference sequence). CDR3 in amino acids: CASNLVGSGSFNEQSF.

This clonotype was recorded many times. This rearrangement joins TRBV6-1 to TRBJ2-7; possibly TRBD2 for D (6 bases). The CDR3 contains 14 residues. The germline V gene encodes CDR1 MNHNS and CDR2 SASEGT. The germline V and J ends were trimmed by 6 bases and 1 base, with 13 bases remaining between them. Written as DNA, the CDR3 is TGTGCCAGCAGCCTGGCGGAGGGGTCCTACGAGCAGTACTTC. It specifies CASSLAEGSYEQYF.